The 10 T cell receptor beta chains given below trace back to one sample, sequenced in a study of post-analysis software for immune sequencing data. General study points: Controls had lower frequencies than patients of a few TRBV segments, which included TRBV5-6, TRBV5-1 and TRBV20-1.

No cognate antigen is known for these TCRs. Libraries were made from TCR beta cDNA, and they carried unique molecular identifiers. TCRdb recomputed calls from the PCR reads with MiXCR, one row per CDR3 protein. The sample has hundreds of thousands of distinct CDR3 sequences, 25% to 30% seen once. Sequencing input: blood. These TCRs come from a girl aged 10 to 17 with multiple sclerosis.

The chain links TRBV20-1 to TRBJ2-7, with 10 bases identical to TRBD2. V lost 0 bases and J lost 7; bases outside the gene matches: 6. CDR1 and CDR2 (germline): DFQATT, SNEGSKA (reference sequence). The CDR3 sequence is 14 residues long. Here the CDR3 reads CSARDLAGAEEQYF. CDR3 nucleotides: TGCAGTGCTAGAGATCTAGCGGGAGCGGAAGAGCAGTACTTC.

The chain couples TRBV5-1 to TRBJ2-5; tentative D call: TRBD2 (6 bases). CDR3 length: 15 amino acids. CDR1 and CDR2 (germline): SGHRS, YFSETQ. With 4 bases removed from V and 3 bases from J, the gap between germline ends came to 16 bases. The CDR3 coding sequence is TGCGCCAGCAGCAGGATTCTGGGGGGTGAAGAGACCCAGTACTTC. Translation gives CASSRILGGEETQYF.

This clonotype was recorded a few times. The chain recombines TRBV29-1 with TRBJ2-1; D is unclear. V lost 3 bases and J 0 bases, leaving 6 bases between the germline ends. CDR3 length equals 13 residues. CDR1 SQVTM and CDR2 ANQGSEA come from the germline V gene. CDR3 protein: CSVDWSSYNEQFF. CDR3 nucleotides: TGCAGCGTTGACTGGAGCTCCTACAATGAGCAGTTCTTC.

V is TRBV12-3 or TRBV12-4 and J is TRBJ1-4; tentative D call: TRBD1 (5 bases). Trimming cost V 6 bases and J 5 bases, with 13 bases left between them. The CDR3 length is 14 residues. DNA for the CDR3: TGTGCCAGCAGGGACAACAGAAGAAATGAAAAACTGTTTTTT. Translating it yields CASRDNRRNEKLFF.

This chain joins TRBV12-3 or TRBV12-4 and TRBJ2-3, with 9 bases aligning to TRBD1. The CDR3 has 15 amino acids. J lost 3 bases, V lost 6 bases, and 7 bases had no gene match. CDR3 region: CASRSTGGWTDTQYF. CDR3 coding DNA: TGTGCCAGCAGGTCTACAGGGGGCTGGACAGATACGCAGTATTTT.

A remark on this clonotype: It is unclear where the CDR3 begins or ends on the DNA, so no DNA is shown, and the CDR3 is as TCRdb lists it. The chain has TRBV6-5 and TRBJ2-1. Germline values: CDR1 MNHEY, CDR2 SVGAGI. The length of the CDR3 is 15 amino acids, counting both ends. The CDR3 is CASSSSDRAYNEQFF.

The chain links TRBV7-9 to TRBJ1-1; D might be TRBD1 (5 bases). Between the trimmed V and J ends, which lost 5 bases and 2 bases, there was a span of 15 bases. The CDR3 extends over 15 amino acids. Per the germline V gene, CDR1 is SEHNR and CDR2 is FQNEAQ (reference sequence). CDR3 sequence reads: CASSHDGGFNTEAFF. CDR3 bases: TGTGCCAGCAGCCACGACGGGGGATTCAACACTGAAGCTTTCTTT.

This clonotype has just a few counts. This chain links TRBV7-9 with TRBJ2-1; D unresolved. CDR1 SEHNR and CDR2 FQNEAQ come from the germline V gene (reference sequence). The ends were cut back, 4 bases at V and 0 bases at J, with 22 bases in the middle. There are 19 residues in the CDR3. The CDR3 sequence is CASSSTDHTGPYSYNEQFF. The DNA for the CDR3 is TGTGCCAGCAGCTCAACGGACCACACGGGCCCGTACTCCTACAATGAGCAGTTCTTC.

The chain carries TRBV20-1 and TRBJ1-2, with D unclear. CDR1 and CDR2 (germline): DFQATT, SNEGSKA (reference sequence). V dropped 0 bases and J dropped 6 bases, with 14 bases sitting between them. There are 14 residues in the CDR3. The CDR3 nucleotides are TGCAGTGCTAGAGATCTTGATAGGCGGGATGGCTACACCTTC. This gives the protein CSARDLDRRDGYTF.

V and J are TRBV12-3 or TRBV12-4 and TRBJ1-4; D gene ambiguous. The CDR3 is made up of 12 amino acids. V gave up 1 base and J gave up 7 bases, with 4 bases separating them. The CDR3 DNA reads TGTGCCAGCAGTTTAGAGAGTGAAAAACTGTTTTTT. Amino acids: CASSLESEKLFF.